The 8 T cell receptor beta chains given below trace back to one sample, sequenced in a study of blood T cell repertoires in COVID-19. TCRdb keeps only in-frame clones here, not all; method: immunoSEQ multiplex PCR. The table has about 210,000 clones, roughly 90% seen once. The specimen sequenced was PBMCs or T cells enriched from blood (not recorded which). All receptors derive from a woman aged 18-29 years who had recovered from COVID-19.

This sequence joins TRBV7-6 and TRBJ1-1; unclear D gene. CDR1 SGHVS and CDR2 FNYEAQ come from the germline V gene. V was pared by 3 bases and J by 2 bases, with 4 bases between. The CDR3 sequence is 12 residues long. The CDR3 here is CASSFINTEAFF. CDR3 sequence (DNA): TGTGCCAGCAGCTTTATTAACACTGAAGCTTTCTTT.

The V and J genes are TRBV5-1 and TRBJ1-2; D perhaps matches TRBD1 (6 bases). Trimming removed 7 bases at V and 7 bases at J, with 20 bases between. CDR1 is SGHRS and CDR2 is YFSETQ in the germline V gene. CDR3 length equals 14 residues. The CDR3 sequence: CASSLDRSPGGYTF. The CDR3 coding sequence is TGCGCCAGCTCCCTGGACAGATCCCCAGGTGGCTACACCTTC.

This clone turned up a few times. CDR3 nucleotide sequence: TGTGCCAGCAGCCGGGGGACAGGAAGGAATGGCTACACCTTC. Translating it yields CASSRGTGRNGYTF. V and J are TRBV3-1 (or the pseudogene TRBV3-2) and TRBJ1-2; 8 positions match TRBD1. V was clipped by 4 bases and J by 6 bases; unmatched bases: 7. The CDR3 has 14 residues. In germline, CDR1 is LGHDT, CDR2 YNNKEL (reference sequence).

The chain employs TRBV7-9 and TRBJ2-1; D uncertain. The V gene lost 2 bases and the J gene lost 7 bases, with 3 bases spanning the gap. Germline assignment: CDR1 SEHNR and CDR2 FQNEAQ (reference sequence). The CDR3 runs to 11 residues. The CDR3 bases are TGTGCCAGCAGCTTACTTAATGAGCAGTTCTTC. This encodes CASSLLNEQFF. Complete variable domain (other parts from reference TRBV7-9 and TRBJ2-1): DTGVSQNPRHKITKRGQNVTFRCDPISEHNRLYWYRQTLGQGPEFLTYFQNEAQLEKSRLLSDRFSAERPKGSFSTLEIQRTEQGDSAMYLCASSLLNEQFFGPGTRLTVL.

This sequence joins TRBV3-1 (or the pseudogene TRBV3-2) and TRBJ2-2; D uncertain. The germline V gene has CDR1 LGHDT and CDR2 YNNKEL (reference sequence). Trimming took off 1 base at V and 5 bases at J, with 8 bases between the two ends. CDR3 length: 14 residues. CDR3 coding DNA: TGTGCCAGCAGCCAAGTGGTCCGGACCGGGGAGCTGTTTTTT. It specifies CASSQVVRTGELFF.

The CDR3: CASSQNILGGSNTGELFF. The CDR3 DNA reads TGTGCCAGCAGCCAAAATATTCTCGGCGGCTCGAACACCGGGGAGCTGTTTTTT. The chain carries TRBV3-1 (or the pseudogene TRBV3-2) and TRBJ2-2; D gene unclear. Germline lookup yields CDR1 LGHDT and CDR2 YNNKEL (reference sequence). The CDR3 has 18 residues. The V end lost 2 bases, the J end lost 0 bases, and 16 bases lay between the germline ends.

J is TRBJ1-1 and V is TRBV4-1; D perhaps matches TRBD1 (6 bases). V lost 5 bases and J 2 bases, leaving 18 bases between the germline ends. There are 16 residues in the CDR3. CDR1 and CDR2 from the germline V gene are MGHRA and YSYEKL. CDR3 coding DNA: TGCGCCAGCAGCTTCTTATTTACAGGGTTCAACACTGAAGCTTTCTTT. This translates into CASSFLFTGFNTEAFF.

This chain uses TRBV19 with TRBJ2-2; 9 bases match TRBD1. The V gene's germline CDR1 is LNHDA and CDR2 SQIVND (reference sequence). The length of the CDR3 is 16 residues. V trimming: 1 base; J trimming: 6 bases; junction bases outside the gene matches: 6. This CDR3 is CASSIVRTGAAGELFF. CDR3 sequence (DNA): TGTGCCAGTAGTATAGTCCGGACAGGGGCCGCCGGGGAGCTGTTTTTT.